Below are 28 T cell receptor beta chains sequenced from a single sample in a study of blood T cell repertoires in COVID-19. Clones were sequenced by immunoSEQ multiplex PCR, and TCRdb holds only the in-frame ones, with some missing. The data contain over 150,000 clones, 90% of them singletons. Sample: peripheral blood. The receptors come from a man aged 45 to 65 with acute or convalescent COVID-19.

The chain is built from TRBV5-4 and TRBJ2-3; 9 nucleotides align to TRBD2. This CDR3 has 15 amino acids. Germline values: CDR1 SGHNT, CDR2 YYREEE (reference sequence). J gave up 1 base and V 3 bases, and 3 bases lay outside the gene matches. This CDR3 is CASSSVAGGTDTQYF. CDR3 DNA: TGTGCCAGCAGCTCTGTAGCGGGGGGCACAGATACGCAGTATTTT.

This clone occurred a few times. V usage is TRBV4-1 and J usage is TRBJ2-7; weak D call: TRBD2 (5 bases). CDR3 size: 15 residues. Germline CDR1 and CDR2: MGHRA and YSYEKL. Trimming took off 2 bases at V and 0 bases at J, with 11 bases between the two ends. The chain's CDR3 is CASSQLASFSYEQYF. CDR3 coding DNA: TGCGCCAGCAGCCAATTGGCTAGCTTCTCCTACGAGCAGTACTTC.

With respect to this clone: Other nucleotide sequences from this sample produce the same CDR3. The CDR3 loop reads CASSEGGTDTQYF. For the CDR3, the DNA is TGTGCCAGCAGTGAGGGCGGCACAGATACGCAGTATTTT. The chain is built from TRBV6-4 and TRBJ2-3, with unresolved D. Germline CDR1 MRHNA, CDR2 SNTAGT. V was cut by 3 bases and J by 1 base, with 5 bases left in between. This CDR3 has 13 residues.

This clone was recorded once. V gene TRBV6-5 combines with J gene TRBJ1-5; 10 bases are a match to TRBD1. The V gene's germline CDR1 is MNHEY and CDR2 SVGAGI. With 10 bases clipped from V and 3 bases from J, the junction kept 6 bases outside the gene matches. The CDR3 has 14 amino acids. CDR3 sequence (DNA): TGTGCCATCGCGGGACAGGGGTTCAATCAGCCCCAGCATTTT. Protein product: CAIAGQGFNQPQHF.

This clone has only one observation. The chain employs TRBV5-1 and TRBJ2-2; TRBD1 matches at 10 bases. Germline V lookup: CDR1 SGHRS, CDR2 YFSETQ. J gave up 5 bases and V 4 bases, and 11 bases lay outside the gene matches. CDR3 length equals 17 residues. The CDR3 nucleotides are TGCGCCAGCAGCAGCCCCCGGGACAGGGGTGAGACCGGGGAGCTGTTTTTT. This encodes CASSSPRDRGETGELFF.

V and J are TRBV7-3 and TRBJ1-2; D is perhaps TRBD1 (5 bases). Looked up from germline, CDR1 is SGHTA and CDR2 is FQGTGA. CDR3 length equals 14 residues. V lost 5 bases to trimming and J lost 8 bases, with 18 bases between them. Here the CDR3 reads CASSAGPQSGGYTF. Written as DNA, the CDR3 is TGTGCCAGCAGCGCGGGACCCCAATCGGGCGGCTACACCTTC. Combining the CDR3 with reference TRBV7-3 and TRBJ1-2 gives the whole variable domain GAGVSQTPSNKVTEKGKYVELRCDPISGHTALYWYRQSLGQGPEFLIYFQGTGAADDSGLPNDRFFAVRPEGSVSTLKIQRTERGDSAVYLCASSAGPQSGGYTFGSGTRLTVV.

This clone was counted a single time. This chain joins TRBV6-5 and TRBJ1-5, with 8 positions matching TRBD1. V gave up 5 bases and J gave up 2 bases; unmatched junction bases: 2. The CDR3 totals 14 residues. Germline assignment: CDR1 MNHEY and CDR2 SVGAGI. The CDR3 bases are TGTGCCAGCAGTACGACAGGGGGCAATCAGCCCCAGCATTTT. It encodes CASSTTGGNQPQHF.

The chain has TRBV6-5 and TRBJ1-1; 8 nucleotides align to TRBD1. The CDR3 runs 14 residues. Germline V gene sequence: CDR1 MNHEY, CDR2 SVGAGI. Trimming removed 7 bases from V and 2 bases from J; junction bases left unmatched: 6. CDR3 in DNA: TGTGCCAGCAACTTACAGGGGGGAAACACTGAAGCTTTCTTT. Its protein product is CASNLQGGNTEAFF.

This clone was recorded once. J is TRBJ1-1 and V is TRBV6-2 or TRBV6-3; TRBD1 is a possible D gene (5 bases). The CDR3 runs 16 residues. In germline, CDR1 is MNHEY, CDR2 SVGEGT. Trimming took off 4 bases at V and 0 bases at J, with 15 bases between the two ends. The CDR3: CASSFRSGTLNTEAFF. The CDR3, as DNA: TGTGCCAGCAGTTTTCGATCCGGGACTTTGAACACTGAAGCTTTCTTT.

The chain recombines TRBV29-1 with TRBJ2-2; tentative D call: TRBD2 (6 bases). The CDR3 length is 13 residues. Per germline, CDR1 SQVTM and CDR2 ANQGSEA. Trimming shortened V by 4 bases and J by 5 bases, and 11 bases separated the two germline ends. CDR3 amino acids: CSVGEGGTGELFF. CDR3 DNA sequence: TGCAGCGTTGGTGAGGGAGGAACCGGGGAGCTGTTTTTT.

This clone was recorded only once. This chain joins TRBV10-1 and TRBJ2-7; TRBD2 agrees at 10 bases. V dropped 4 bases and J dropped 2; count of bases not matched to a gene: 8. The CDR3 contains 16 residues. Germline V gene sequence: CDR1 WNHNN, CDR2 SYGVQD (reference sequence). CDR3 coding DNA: TGCGCCAGCAGTGCGACACGGACTAGCGGCCCCTACGAGCAGTACTTC. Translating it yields CASSATRTSGPYEQYF.

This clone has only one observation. The CDR3 reads CASSRGRGNEQFF. The CDR3 bases are TGTGCCAGCAGCCGGGGAAGGGGCAATGAGCAGTTCTTC. The chain is built from TRBV3-1 (or the pseudogene TRBV3-2) and TRBJ2-1; a weak D match, TRBD1 (5 bases). With 4 bases removed from V and 6 bases from J, the gap between germline ends came to 10 bases. In germline, CDR1 is LGHDT, CDR2 YNNKEL (reference sequence). The CDR3 sequence is 13 residues long.

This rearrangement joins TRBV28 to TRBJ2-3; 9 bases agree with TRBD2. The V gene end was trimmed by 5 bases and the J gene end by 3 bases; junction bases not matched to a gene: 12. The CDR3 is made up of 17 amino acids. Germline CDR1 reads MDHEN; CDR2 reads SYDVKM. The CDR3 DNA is TGTGCCAGCAGTCCCCTTCCGGCGGGAGGGCTTACAGATACGCAGTATTTT. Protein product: CASSPLPAGGLTDTQYF.

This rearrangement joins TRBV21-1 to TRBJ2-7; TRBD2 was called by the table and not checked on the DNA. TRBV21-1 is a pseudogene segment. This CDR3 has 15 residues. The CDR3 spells CASGLLAEIVHEQYF. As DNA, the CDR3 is TGTGCCAGCGGGCTTCTAGCGGAGATTGTCCACGAGCAGTACTTC.

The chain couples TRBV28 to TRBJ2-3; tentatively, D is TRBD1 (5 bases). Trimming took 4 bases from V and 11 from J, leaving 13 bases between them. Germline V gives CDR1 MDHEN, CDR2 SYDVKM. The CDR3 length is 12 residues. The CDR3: CASSSAGHWQYF. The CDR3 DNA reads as TGTGCCAGCAGTTCTGCAGGGCATTGGCAGTATTTT.

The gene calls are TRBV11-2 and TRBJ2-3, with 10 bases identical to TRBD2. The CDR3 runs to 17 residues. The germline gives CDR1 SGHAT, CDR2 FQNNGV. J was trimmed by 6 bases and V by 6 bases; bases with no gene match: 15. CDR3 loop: CASSLTGTSERLDTQYF. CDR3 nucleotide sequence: TGTGCCAGCAGTCTTACCGGGACTAGCGAGAGATTGGATACGCAGTATTTT.

The CDR3 loop reads CASSQESGTGGFDGELFF. In nucleotides, the CDR3 is TGCGCCAGCAGCCAAGAATCGGGGACAGGGGGCTTCGACGGGGAGCTGTTTTTT. The chain joins TRBV4-1 to TRBJ2-2; 12 bases are shared with TRBD1. The V gene's germline CDR1 is MGHRA and CDR2 YSYEKL. Unmatched junction bases numbered 9, after V lost 0 bases and J lost 7 bases. The CDR3 is made up of 18 amino acids.

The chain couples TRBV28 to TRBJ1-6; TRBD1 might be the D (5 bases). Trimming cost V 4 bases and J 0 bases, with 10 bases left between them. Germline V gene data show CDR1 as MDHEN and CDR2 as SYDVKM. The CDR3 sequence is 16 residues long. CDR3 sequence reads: CASSSYRSSYNSPLHF. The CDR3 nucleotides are TGTGCCAGCAGTTCATACAGGAGCTCCTATAATTCACCCCTCCACTTT.

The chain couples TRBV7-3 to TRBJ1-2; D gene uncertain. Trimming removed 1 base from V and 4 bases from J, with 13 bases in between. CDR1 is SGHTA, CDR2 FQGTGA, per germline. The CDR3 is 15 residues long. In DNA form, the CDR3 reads TGTGCCAGCAGCTTAATGGGAGGAGGAGGCTATGGCTACACCTTC. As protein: CASSLMGGGGYGYTF.

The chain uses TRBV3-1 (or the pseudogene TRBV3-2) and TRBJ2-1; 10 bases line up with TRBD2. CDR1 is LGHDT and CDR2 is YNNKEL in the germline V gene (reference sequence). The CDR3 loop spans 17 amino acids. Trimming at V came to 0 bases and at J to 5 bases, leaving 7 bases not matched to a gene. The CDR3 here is CASSQDPRLAGDNEQFF. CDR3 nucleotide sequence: TGTGCCAGCAGCCAAGATCCCCGACTAGCGGGCGACAATGAGCAGTTCTTC.

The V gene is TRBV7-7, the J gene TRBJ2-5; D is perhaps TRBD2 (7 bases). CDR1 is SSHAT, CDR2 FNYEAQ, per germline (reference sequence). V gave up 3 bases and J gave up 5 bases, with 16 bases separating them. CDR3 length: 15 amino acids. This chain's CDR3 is CASSFSSGGGETQYF. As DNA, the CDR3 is TGTGCCAGCAGCTTTTCTAGCGGAGGGGGGGAGACCCAGTACTTC. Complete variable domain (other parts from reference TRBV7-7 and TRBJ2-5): GAGVSQSPRYKVTKRGQDVTLRCDPISSHATLYWYQQALGQGPEFLTYFNYEAQPDKSGLPSDRFSAERPEGSISTLTIQRTEQRDSAMYRCASSFSSGGGETQYFGPGTRLLVL.

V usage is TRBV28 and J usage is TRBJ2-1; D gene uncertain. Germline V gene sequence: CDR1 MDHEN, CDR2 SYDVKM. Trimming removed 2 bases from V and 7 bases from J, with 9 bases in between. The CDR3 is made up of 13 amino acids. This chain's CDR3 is CASSLVGTNEQFF. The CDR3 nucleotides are TGTGCCAGCAGTTTAGTGGGCACAAATGAGCAGTTCTTC.

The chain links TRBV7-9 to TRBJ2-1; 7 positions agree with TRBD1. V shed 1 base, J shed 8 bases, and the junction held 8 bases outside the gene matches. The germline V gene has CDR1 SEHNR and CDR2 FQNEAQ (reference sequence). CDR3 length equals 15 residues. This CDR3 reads CASSLEFPGGDEQFF. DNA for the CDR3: TGTGCCAGCAGCTTAGAGTTCCCAGGGGGTGATGAGCAGTTCTTC.

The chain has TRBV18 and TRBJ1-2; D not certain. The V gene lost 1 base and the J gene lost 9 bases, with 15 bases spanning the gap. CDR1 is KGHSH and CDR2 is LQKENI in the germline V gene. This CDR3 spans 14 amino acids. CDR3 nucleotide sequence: TGTGCCAGCTCACCACTTTTGGAGCTAACCCGCTACACCTTC. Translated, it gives CASSPLLELTRYTF.

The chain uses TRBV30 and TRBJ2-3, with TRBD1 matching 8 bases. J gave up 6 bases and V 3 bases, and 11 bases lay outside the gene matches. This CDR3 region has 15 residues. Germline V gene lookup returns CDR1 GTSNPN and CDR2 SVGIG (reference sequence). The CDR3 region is CAWSGADRGTDTQYF. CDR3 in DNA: TGTGCCTGGAGCGGAGCCGACAGGGGTACGGATACGCAGTATTTT.

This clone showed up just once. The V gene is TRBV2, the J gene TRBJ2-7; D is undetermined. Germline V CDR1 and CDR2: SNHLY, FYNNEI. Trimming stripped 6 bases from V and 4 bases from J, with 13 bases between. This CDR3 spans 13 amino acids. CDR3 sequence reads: CASRREELYEQYV. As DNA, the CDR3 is TGTGCCAGCAGGAGAGAAGAATTATACGAGCAGTACGTC.

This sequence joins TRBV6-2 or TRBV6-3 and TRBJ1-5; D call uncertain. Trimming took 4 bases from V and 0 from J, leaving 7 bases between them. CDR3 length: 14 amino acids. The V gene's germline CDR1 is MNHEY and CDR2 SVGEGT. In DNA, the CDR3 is TGTGCCAGCAGTTTCGGGTATAGCAATCAGCCCCAGCATTTT. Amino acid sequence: CASSFGYSNQPQHF.

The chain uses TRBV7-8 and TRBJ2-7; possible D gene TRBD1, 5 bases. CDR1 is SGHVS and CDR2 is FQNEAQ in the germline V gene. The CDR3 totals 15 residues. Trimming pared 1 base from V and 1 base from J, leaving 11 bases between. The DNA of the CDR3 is TGTGCCAGCAGCTTAGTTCAGGGATTATCCTACGAGCAGTACTTC. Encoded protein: CASSLVQGLSYEQYF.